The present T cell receptor beta chain was sequenced within a study of PD-1 blockade in mismatch repair-deficient tumors. The assay was immunoSEQ multiplex PCR, and TCRdb's table has in-frame clones only and misses some. This table has under 40,000 clones, approximately 80% appearing once. Germline V lookup: CDR1 MNHNS, CDR2 SASEGT. V lost 5 bases, J lost 3 bases, and 5 bases stayed unmatched. The CDR3 is 14 amino acids. The chain has TRBV6-1 and TRBJ2-5; 8 bases fit TRBD1. The sequence came from an adult with mismatch repair-deficient cancer. The sample consisted of PBMCs, taken roughly nine months after starting pembrolizumab. CDR3 sequence: CASSSRTGKETQYF. The CDR3 nucleotides are TGTGCCAGCAGTTCTCGGACAGGGAAAGAGACCCAGTACTTC.